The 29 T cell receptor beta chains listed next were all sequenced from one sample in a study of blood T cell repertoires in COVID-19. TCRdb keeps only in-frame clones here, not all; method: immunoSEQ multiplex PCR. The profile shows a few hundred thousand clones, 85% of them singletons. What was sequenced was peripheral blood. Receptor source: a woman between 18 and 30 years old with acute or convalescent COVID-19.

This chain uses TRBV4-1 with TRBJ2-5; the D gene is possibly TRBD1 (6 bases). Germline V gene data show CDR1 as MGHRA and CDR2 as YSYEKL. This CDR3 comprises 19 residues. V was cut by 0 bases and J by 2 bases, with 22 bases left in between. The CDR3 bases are TGCGCCAGCAGCCAAGAGCCCCCCCTGTTACGGGACAAACAAGAGACCCAGTACTTC. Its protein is CASSQEPPLLRDKQETQYF.

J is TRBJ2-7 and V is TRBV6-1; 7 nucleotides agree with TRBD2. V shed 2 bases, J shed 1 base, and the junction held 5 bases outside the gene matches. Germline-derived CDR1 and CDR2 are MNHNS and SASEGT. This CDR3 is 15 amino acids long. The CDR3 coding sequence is TGTGCCAGCAGTGAAAGGCGGGAGAGGTCCTACGAGCAGTACTTC. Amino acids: CASSERRERSYEQYF.

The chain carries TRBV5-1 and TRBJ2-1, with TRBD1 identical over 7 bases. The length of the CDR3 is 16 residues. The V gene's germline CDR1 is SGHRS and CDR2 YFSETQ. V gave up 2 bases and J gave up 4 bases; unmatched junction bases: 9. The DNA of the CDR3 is TGCGCCAGCAGCTTTCATCGGCAGGGGGTTTACAATGAGCAGTTCTTC. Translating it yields CASSFHRQGVYNEQFF.

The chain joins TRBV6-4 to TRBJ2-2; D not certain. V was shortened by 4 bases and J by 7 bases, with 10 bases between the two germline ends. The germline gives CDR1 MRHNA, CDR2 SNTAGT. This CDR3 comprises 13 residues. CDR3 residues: CASSGSPGGELFF. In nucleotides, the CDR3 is TGTGCCAGCAGTGGGTCCCCAGGCGGGGAGCTGTTTTTT.

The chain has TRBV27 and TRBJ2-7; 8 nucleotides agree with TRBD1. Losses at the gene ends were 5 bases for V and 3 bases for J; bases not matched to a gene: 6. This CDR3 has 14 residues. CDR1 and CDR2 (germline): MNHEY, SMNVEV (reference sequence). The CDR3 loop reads CASSKNRGSYEQYF. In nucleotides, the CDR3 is TGTGCCAGCAGTAAGAACAGGGGGAGCTACGAGCAGTACTTC.

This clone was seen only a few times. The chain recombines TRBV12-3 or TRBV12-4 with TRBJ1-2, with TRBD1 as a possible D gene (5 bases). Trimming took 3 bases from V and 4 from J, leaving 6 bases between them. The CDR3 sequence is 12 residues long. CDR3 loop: CASSLQGYGYTF. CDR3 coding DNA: TGTGCCAGCAGTTTGCAGGGCTATGGCTACACCTTC.

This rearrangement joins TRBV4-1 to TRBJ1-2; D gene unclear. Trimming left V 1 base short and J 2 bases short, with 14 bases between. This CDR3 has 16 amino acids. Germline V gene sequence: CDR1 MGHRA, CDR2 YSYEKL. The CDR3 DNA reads TGCGCCAGCAGCCAAGTTGTGAGTTACTCCAACTATGGCTACACCTTC. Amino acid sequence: CASSQVVSYSNYGYTF.

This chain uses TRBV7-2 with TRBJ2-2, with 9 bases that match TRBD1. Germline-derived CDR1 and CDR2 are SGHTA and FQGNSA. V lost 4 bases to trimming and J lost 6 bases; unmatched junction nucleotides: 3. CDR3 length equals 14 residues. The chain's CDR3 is CASSSTGGAGELFF. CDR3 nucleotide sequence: TGTGCCAGCAGCTCGACAGGGGGGGCCGGGGAGCTGTTTTTT.

The CDR3 bases are TGTGCCAGCAGCGAAGGGACTAGCACCTACAATGAGCAGTTCTTC. This sequence encodes CASSEGTSTYNEQFF. V is TRBV7-3 and J is TRBJ2-1; 9 bases fit TRBD2. The CDR3 is 15 residues long. In germline, CDR1 is SGHTA, CDR2 FQGTGA. J lost 2 bases, V lost 5 bases, and 4 bases had no gene match.

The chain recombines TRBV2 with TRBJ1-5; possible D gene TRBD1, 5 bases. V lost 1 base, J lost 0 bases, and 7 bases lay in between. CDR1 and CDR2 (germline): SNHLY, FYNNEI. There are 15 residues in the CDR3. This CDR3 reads CASSEGQNSNQPQHF. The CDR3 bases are TGTGCCAGCAGTGAAGGACAGAATAGCAATCAGCCCCAGCATTTT.

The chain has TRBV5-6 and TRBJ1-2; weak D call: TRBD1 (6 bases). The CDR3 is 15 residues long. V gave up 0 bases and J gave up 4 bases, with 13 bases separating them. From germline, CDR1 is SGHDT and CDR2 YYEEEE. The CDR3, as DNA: TGTGCCAGCAGCTTGGGACAGGCCTACATCTATGGCTACACCTTC. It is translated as CASSLGQAYIYGYTF.

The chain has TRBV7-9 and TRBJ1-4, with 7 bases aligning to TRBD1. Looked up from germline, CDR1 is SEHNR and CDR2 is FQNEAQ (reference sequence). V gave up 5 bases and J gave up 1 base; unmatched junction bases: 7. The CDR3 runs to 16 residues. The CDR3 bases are TGTGCCAGCAGCACTGGGGACAGCTTAACTAATGAAAAACTGTTTTTT. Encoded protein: CASSTGDSLTNEKLFF.

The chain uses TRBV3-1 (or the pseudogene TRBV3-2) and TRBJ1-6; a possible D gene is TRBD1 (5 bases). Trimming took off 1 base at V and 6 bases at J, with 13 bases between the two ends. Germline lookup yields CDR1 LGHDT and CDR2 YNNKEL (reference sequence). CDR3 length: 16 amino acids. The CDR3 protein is CASSQVWGSTNSPLHF. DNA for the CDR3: TGTGCCAGCAGCCAAGTTTGGGGCAGTACTAATTCACCCCTCCACTTT.

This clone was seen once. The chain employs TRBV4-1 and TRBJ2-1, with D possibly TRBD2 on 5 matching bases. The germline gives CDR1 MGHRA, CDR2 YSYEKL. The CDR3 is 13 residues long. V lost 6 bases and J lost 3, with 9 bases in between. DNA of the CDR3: TGCGCCAGCAGTCGCCGGGACTACAATGAGCAGTTCTTC. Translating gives CASSRRDYNEQFF.

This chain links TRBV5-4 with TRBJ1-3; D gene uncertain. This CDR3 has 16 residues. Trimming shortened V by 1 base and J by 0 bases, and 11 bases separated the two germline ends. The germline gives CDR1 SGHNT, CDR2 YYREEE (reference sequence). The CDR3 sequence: CASSLREFSSGNTIYF. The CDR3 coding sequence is TGTGCCAGCAGCTTGCGGGAGTTTAGCTCTGGAAACACCATATATTTT.

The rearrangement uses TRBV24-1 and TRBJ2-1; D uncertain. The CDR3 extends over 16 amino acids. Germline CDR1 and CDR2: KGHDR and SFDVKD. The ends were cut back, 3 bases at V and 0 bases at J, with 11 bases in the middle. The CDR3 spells CATSDPGRSSYNEQFF. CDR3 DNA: TGTGCCACCAGTGATCCAGGCCGTAGCTCCTACAATGAGCAGTTCTTC.

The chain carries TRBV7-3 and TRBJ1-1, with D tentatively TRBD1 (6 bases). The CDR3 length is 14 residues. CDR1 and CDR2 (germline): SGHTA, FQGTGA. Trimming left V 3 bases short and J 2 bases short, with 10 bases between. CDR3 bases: TGTGCCAGCAGCTTGGGACACAGCAACACTGAAGCTTTCTTT. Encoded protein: CASSLGHSNTEAFF.

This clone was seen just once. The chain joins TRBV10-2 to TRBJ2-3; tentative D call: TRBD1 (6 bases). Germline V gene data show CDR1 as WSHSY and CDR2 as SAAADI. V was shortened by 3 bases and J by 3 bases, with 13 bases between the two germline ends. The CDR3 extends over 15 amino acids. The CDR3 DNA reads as TGCGCCAGCAGTGACTGGTCAGGGGTGACAGATACGCAGTATTTT. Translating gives CASSDWSGVTDTQYF.

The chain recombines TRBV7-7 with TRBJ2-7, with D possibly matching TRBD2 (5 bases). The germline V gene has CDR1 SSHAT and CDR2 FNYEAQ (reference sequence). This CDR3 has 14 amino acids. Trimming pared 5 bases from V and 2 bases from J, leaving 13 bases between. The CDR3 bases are TGTGCCAGCAGCCGAGGACTCTCTACCTACGAGCAGTACTTC. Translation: CASSRGLSTYEQYF.

The CDR3 loop reads CASSSGEGPGQPQHF. The CDR3 DNA reads TGCGCCAGCAGCTCGGGGGAGGGGCCGGGTCAGCCCCAGCATTTT. The chain combines TRBV5-1 with TRBJ1-5; tentatively, D is TRBD1 (5 bases). This CDR3 has 15 residues. V shed 3 bases and J shed 6 bases, with 16 bases lying between them. CDR1 and CDR2 from the germline V gene are SGHRS and YFSETQ.

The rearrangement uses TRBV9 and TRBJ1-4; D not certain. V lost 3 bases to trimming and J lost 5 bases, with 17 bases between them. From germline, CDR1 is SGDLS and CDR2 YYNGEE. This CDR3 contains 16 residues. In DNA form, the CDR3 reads TGTGCCAGCAGCGCCGGCGGGCAGGCCGGGAATGAAAAACTGTTTTTT. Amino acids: CASSAGGQAGNEKLFF.

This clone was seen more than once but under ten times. CDR3 DNA sequence: TGTGCCAGCAGCCCCCCGGCGACAGGGACTTCACCCCTCCACTTT. It codes for CASSPPATGTSPLHF. The chain is built from TRBV7-9 and TRBJ1-6; 7 bases map to TRBD1. CDR3 size: 15 residues. V lost 5 bases and J lost 9; bases outside the gene matches: 10. CDR1 is SEHNR and CDR2 is FQNEAQ in the germline V gene (reference sequence).

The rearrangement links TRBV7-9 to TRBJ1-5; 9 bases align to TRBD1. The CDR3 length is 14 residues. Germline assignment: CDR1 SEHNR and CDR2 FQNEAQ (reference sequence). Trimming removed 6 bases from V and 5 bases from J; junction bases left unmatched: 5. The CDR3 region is CASSSDRGYQPQHF. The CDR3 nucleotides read TGTGCCAGCAGTTCGGACAGGGGATATCAGCCCCAGCATTTT.

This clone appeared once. The CDR3 DNA is TGCGCCAGCAGCTTTGGGGACAGGGCTAACACTGAAGCTTTCTTT. Translated: CASSFGDRANTEAFF. The chain couples TRBV5-1 to TRBJ1-1; 9 bases line up with TRBD1. Germline CDR1 is SGHRS and CDR2 is YFSETQ. Trimming removed 2 bases from V and 2 bases from J; junction bases left unmatched: 4. This CDR3 comprises 15 residues. The entire variable domain, with the rest obtained from reference TRBV5-1 and TRBJ1-1, is as follows: KAGVTQTPRYLIKTRGQQVTLSCSPISGHRSVSWYQQTPGQGLQFLFEYFSETQRNKGNFPGRFSGRQFSNSRSEMNVSTLELGDSALYLCASSFGDRANTEAFFGQGTRLTVV.

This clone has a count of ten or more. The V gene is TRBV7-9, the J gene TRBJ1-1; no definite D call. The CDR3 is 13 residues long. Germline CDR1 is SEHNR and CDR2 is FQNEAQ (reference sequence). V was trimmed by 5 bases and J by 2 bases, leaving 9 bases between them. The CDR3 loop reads CASSLDPNTEAFF. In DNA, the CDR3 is TGTGCCAGCAGCCTAGATCCTAACACTGAAGCTTTCTTT.

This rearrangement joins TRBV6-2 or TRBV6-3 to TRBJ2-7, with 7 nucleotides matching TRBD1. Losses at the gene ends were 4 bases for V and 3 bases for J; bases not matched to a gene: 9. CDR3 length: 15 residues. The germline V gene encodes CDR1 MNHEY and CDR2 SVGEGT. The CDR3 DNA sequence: TGTGCCAGCAGTTGGGGGACAGTTACCTTCTACGAGCAGTACTTC. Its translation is CASSWGTVTFYEQYF.

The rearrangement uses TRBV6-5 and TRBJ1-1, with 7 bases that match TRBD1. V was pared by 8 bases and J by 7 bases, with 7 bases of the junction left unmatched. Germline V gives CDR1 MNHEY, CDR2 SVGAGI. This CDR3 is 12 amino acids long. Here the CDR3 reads CASGGQPLEAFF. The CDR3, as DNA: TGTGCCAGCGGGGGACAGCCCCTTGAAGCTTTCTTT.

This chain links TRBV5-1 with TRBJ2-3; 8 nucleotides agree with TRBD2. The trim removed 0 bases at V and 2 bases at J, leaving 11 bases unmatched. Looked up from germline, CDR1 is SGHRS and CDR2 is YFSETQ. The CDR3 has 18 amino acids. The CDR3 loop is CASSLDRRVAGNTDTQYF. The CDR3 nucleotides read TGCGCCAGCAGCTTGGATAGGCGGGTAGCGGGAAACACAGATACGCAGTATTTT.

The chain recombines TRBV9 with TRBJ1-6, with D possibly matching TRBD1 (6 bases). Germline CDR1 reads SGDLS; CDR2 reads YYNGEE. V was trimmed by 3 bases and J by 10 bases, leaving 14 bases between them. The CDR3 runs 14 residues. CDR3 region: CASSEGTYVSPLHF. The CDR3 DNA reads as TGTGCCAGCAGCGAAGGGACATACGTGTCACCCCTCCACTTT.